Shown below are 10 T cell receptor beta chains from a single sample sequenced in a study of T cells in localized non-small cell lung cancer (dated by TCRdb to about 2020). Libraries were made using the immunoSEQ multiplex PCR assay. TCRdb mirrors the immuneACCESS table, restricted to in-frame sequences. Some clones are absent from its copies; in checked studies, under half trace to an unresolved V gene, and the reason for the others is unknown. This sample lists about 15,000 clones; 85% were detected once. Under 25% of the sample goes to the ten largest clones. Material: peripheral blood, obtained before any cancer treatment. Receptors were obtained from a female donor older than 55 with stage I squamous cell lung carcinoma.

This clone was detected only a few times. The chain uses TRBV4-2 and TRBJ2-1; 9 bases agree with TRBD2. The CDR3 totals 14 residues. V dropped 4 bases and J dropped 9; count of bases not matched to a gene: 7. The germline V gene encodes CDR1 LGHNA and CDR2 YNFKEQ. The CDR3 DNA reads as TGTGCCAGCAGCCCTGGACTAGCGAACGGTGAGCAGTTCTTC. Its translation is CASSPGLANGEQFF.

This chain joins TRBV6-5 and TRBJ1-4, with 8 bases lining up with TRBD1. The germline V gene has CDR1 MNHEY and CDR2 SVGAGI. This CDR3 has 13 residues. V was clipped by 6 bases and J by 8 bases; unmatched bases: 5. CDR3 sequence reads: CASSWTGNEKLFF. The CDR3 nucleotides read TGTGCCAGCAGCTGGACAGGGAACGAAAAACTGTTTTTT.

The V and J genes are TRBV19 and TRBJ1-2; D gene unclear. Trimming pared 5 bases from V and 4 bases from J, leaving 14 bases between. CDR1 LNHDA and CDR2 SQIVND come from the germline V gene (reference sequence). The CDR3 is made up of 14 amino acids. The CDR3 coding sequence is TGTGCCAGTAGTGCCCGAGGGCGCGGCTATGGCTACACCTTC. It translates to CASSARGRGYGYTF.

This chain uses TRBV7-9 with TRBJ2-7, with TRBD1 identical over 7 bases. The V gene's germline CDR1 is SEHNR and CDR2 FQNEAQ (reference sequence). J was trimmed by 5 bases and V by 5 bases; bases with no gene match: 3. There are 12 residues in the CDR3. The CDR3 bases are TGTGCCAGCAGCGACACAGGGGACGAGCAGTACTTC. Protein product: CASSDTGDEQYF. The complete variable domain, with remaining parts taken from reference TRBV7-9 and TRBJ2-7, reads DTGVSQNPRHKITKRGQNVTFRCDPISEHNRLYWYRQTLGQGPEFLTYFQNEAQLEKSRLLSDRFSAERPKGSFSTLEIQRTEQGDSAMYLCASSDTGDEQYFGPGTRLTVT.

This clone has just one count. V is TRBV28 and J is TRBJ1-2; TRBD1 matches 8 bases. With 5 bases clipped from V and 5 bases from J, the junction kept 13 bases outside the gene matches. Germline CDR1 and CDR2: MDHEN and SYDVKM. The CDR3 has 16 residues. As DNA, the CDR3 is TGTGCCAGCAGTCAGGGACAGGTGGCTCTAGGGTATGGCTACACCTTC. Amino acids: CASSQGQVALGYGYTF.

The CDR3 loop reads CASSQSDRFRTDTQYF. DNA for the CDR3: TGTGCCAGCAGCCAATCCGACAGGTTCAGGACAGATACGCAGTATTTT. The chain links TRBV5-6 to TRBJ2-3; maybe TRBD1 (6 bases). Germline lookup yields CDR1 SGHDT and CDR2 YYEEEE. The CDR3 consists of 16 residues. V was cut by 4 bases and J by 3 bases, with 18 bases left in between.

The rearrangement uses TRBV7-9 and TRBJ2-2, with D possibly TRBD1 on 5 matching bases. CDR3 size: 16 residues. V lost 6 bases to trimming and J lost 4 bases, with 18 bases between them. Germline V gene lookup returns CDR1 SEHNR and CDR2 FQNEAQ (reference sequence). The CDR3 DNA reads as TGTGCCAGCAGTCTAGGGTCAGGGTTCTTCACCGGGGAGCTGTTTTTT. This codes for CASSLGSGFFTGELFF.

The chain has TRBV25-1 and TRBJ2-1, with D perhaps assigned TRBD1 or TRBD2 (5 bases each). With 5 bases removed from V and 0 bases from J, the gap between germline ends came to 8 bases. In germline, CDR1 is MGHDK, CDR2 SYGVNS. The CDR3 has 14 amino acids. The CDR3 nucleotides are TGTGCCAGCAGTAAGGGGAGCTCCTACAATGAGCAGTTCTTC. Its translation: CASSKGSSYNEQFF.

The J gene is TRBJ1-2, the V gene TRBV6-5; perhaps TRBD1 as D (5 bases). Germline loops: CDR1 MNHEY, CDR2 SVGAGI. The CDR3 has 13 amino acids. Trimming removed 5 bases at V and 3 bases at J, with 10 bases between. CDR3 loop: CASSAWGDYGYTF. As DNA, the CDR3 is TGTGCCAGCAGTGCCTGGGGGGACTATGGCTACACCTTC.

The chain links TRBV7-6 to TRBJ2-5; TRBD2 matches at 13 bases. This CDR3 has 18 amino acids. Trimming took 5 bases from V and 5 from J; bases not matched to a gene: 14. Germline CDR1 reads SGHVS; CDR2 reads FNYEAQ. DNA for the CDR3: TGTGCCAGCAGCCCGACAGGAGGGACTAGCGGGAACGTGGAGACCCAGTACTTC. It codes for CASSPTGGTSGNVETQYF.